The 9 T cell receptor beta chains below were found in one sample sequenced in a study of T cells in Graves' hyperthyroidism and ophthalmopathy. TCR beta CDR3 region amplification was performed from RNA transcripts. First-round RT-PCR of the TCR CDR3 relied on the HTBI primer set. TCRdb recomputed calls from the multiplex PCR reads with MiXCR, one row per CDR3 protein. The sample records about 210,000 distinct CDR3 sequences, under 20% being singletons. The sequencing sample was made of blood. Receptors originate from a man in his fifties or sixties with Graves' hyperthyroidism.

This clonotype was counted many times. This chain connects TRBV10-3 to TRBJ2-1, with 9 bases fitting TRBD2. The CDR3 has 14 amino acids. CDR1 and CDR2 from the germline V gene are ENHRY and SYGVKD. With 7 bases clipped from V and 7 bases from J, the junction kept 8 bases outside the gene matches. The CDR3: CAINPQREVNEQFF. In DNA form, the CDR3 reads TGTGCCATCAACCCTCAGCGGGAGGTAAATGAGCAGTTCTTC.

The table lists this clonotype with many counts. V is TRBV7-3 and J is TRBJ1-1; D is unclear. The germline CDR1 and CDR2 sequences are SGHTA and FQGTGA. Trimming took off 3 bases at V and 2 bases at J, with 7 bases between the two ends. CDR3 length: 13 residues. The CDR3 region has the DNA TGTGCCAGCAGCTTCTCCCCCAACACTGAAGCTTTCTTT. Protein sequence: CASSFSPNTEAFF. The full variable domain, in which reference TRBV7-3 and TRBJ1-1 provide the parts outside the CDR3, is GAGVSQTPSNKVTEKGKYVELRCDPISGHTALYWYRQSLGQGPEFLIYFQGTGAADDSGLPNDRFFAVRPEGSVSTLKIQRTERGDSAVYLCASSFSPNTEAFFGQGTRLTVV.

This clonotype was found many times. The CDR3 here is CASSLQSLPEAFF. CDR3 in DNA: TGTGCCAGCAGTCTCCAAAGTCTCCCTGAAGCTTTCTTT. V and J are TRBV28 and TRBJ1-1, with D unresolved. From germline, CDR1 is MDHEN and CDR2 SYDVKM. Trimming took 5 bases from V and 6 from J, leaving 13 bases between them. CDR3 length equals 13 residues.

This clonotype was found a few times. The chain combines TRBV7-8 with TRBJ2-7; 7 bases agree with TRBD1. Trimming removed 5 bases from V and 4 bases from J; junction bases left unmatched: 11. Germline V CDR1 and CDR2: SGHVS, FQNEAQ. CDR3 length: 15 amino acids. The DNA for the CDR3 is TGTGCCAGCAGCCGTAAAGGGGACAGCTTATACGAGCAGTACTTC. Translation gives CASSRKGDSLYEQYF.

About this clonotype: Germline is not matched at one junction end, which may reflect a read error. The CDR3 DNA reads TGTGCCAGCGCCGGGTTTTACGGGCAGTACTTC. It specifies CASAGFYGQYF. This rearrangement joins TRBV5-1 to TRBJ2-7; D gene ambiguous. Per the germline V gene, CDR1 is SGHRS and CDR2 is YFSETQ. This CDR3 spans 11 amino acids.

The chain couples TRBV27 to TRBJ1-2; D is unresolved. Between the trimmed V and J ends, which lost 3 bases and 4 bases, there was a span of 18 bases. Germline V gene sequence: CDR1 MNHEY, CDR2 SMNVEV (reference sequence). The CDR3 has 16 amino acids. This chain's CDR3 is CASSFLYPEGTYGYTF. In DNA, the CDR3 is TGTGCCAGCAGTTTTCTCTACCCGGAGGGCACCTATGGCTACACCTTC.

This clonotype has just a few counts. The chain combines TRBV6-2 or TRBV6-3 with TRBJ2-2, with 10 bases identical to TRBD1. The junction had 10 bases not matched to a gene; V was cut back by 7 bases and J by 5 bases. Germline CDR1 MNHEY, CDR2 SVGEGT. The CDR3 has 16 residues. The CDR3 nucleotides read TGTGCCAGCACGCTCACGGGACAGGGGCGGACCGGGGAGCTGTTTTTT. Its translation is CASTLTGQGRTGELFF.

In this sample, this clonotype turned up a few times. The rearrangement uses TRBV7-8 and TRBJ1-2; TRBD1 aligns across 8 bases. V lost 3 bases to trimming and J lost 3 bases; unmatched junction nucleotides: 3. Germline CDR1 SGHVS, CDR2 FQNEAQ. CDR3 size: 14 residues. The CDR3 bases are TGTGCCAGCAGCTTTAGGGGACAGGACTATGGCTACACCTTC. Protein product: CASSFRGQDYGYTF.

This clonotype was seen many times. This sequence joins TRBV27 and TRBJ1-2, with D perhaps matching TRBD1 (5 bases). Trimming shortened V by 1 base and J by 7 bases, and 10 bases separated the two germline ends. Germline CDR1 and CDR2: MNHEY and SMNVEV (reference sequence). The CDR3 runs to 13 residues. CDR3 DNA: TGTGCCAGCAGTTTATTTCGGGGGACTGGCTACACCTTC. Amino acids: CASSLFRGTGYTF.